Following are 17 T cell receptor beta chains from one sample sequenced in a study of CD8 T cells in Susac syndrome (dated by TCRdb to the late 2010s). Receptor libraries were prepared by the immunoSEQ multiplex PCR assay. RNA was extracted using the RNeasy kit, and about 0.45 to 1 microgram was reverse transcribed with random hexamers. The public sequencing data were trimmed at Q25 with fastp and processed into clonotypes with MiXCR by TCRdb, which kept only in-frame beta chains. Each CDR3 protein gets just one entry, which takes the most common genes and DNA from the rows behind it. A total of about 150,000 distinct CDR3 sequences appear in this sample, about 94% of them only once. The top ten clonotypes cover roughly 0.084% of the sample. Sequenced input: CD4+ T cells from PBMCs. The receptors here all came from a human donor with Susac syndrome.

The chain has TRBV25-1 and TRBJ2-5, with 7 bases fitting TRBD2. There are 17 residues in the CDR3. CDR1 and CDR2 from the germline V gene are MGHDK and SYGVNS. With 3 bases clipped from V and 0 bases from J, the junction kept 10 bases outside the gene matches. CDR3 in DNA: TGTGCCAGCAGTGATCGCTTACGCGGGAGTAACCAAGAGACCCAGTACTTC. Translating it yields CASSDRLRGSNQETQYF.

The V call is TRBV2, the J call TRBJ2-7; no clear D gene. CDR1 and CDR2 from the germline V gene are SNHLY and FYNNEI. The CDR3 spans 14 residues. The V and J ends lost 4 bases and 3 bases respectively, with 13 bases between them. The CDR3 bases are TGTGCCAGCAGTGTGGGCCTAAGTAGCTACGAGCAGTACTTC. Protein: CASSVGLSSYEQYF.

The CDR3 nucleotides read TGTGCCAGCAGCGCCGGGACAGGTCACACTGAAGCTTTCTTT. Protein product: CASSAGTGHTEAFF. V and J are TRBV6-5 and TRBJ1-1; 8 bases fit TRBD1. V gave up 6 bases and J gave up 3 bases; unmatched junction bases: 6. Per the germline V gene, CDR1 is MNHEY and CDR2 is SVGAGI. The CDR3 extends over 14 amino acids.

The CDR3: CASSPSRDTTNIQYF. Here the CDR3 DNA reads TGTGCCAGCAGCCCAAGCCGGGACACCACAAACATTCAGTACTTC. The chain uses TRBV13 and TRBJ2-4; a possible D gene is TRBD1 (6 bases). Germline V gene sequence: CDR1 PRHDT, CDR2 FYEKMQ (reference sequence). V was clipped by 5 bases and J by 6 bases, with 17 bases between them. The CDR3 sequence is 15 residues long.

The chain links TRBV18 to TRBJ2-2; D perhaps matches TRBD2 (6 bases). V was shortened by 1 base and J by 6 bases, with 15 bases between the two germline ends. Germline values: CDR1 KGHSH, CDR2 LQKENI. This CDR3 has 16 amino acids. CDR3: CASSPQSSVPAGELFF. CDR3 coding DNA: TGTGCCAGCTCACCACAATCTAGCGTTCCTGCCGGGGAGCTGTTTTTT.

The V gene is TRBV18, the J gene TRBJ2-1; D is perhaps TRBD2 (5 bases). V was shortened by 2 bases and J by 10 bases, with 9 bases between the two germline ends. CDR1 is KGHSH and CDR2 is LQKENI in the germline V gene. This CDR3 has 12 residues. CDR3 sequence reads: CASSPSREEQFF. As DNA, the CDR3 is TGTGCCAGCTCACCAAGCCGGGAAGAGCAGTTCTTC.

V and J are TRBV28 and TRBJ2-7; 7 bases agree with TRBD1. Germline assignment: CDR1 MDHEN and CDR2 SYDVKM. J lost 3 bases, V lost 6 bases, and 8 bases had no gene match. This CDR3 is built from 14 residues. This CDR3 is CASSAPGQRYEQYF. The CDR3 DNA reads as TGTGCCAGCAGCGCCCCGGGACAGCGCTACGAGCAGTACTTC.

The rearrangement links TRBV9 to TRBJ1-6; D is uncertain. The CDR3 is 15 amino acids. Germline-derived CDR1 and CDR2 are SGDLS and YYNGEE. V lost 0 bases to trimming and J lost 4 bases, with 8 bases between them. The CDR3 DNA sequence: TGTGCCAGCAGCGTAGATGCAGGTTATAATTCACCCCTCCACTTT. As protein: CASSVDAGYNSPLHF.

As for this clonotype: Sequence at one end of the junction differs from germline and may be a read error. CDR3 in amino acids: CASSSGTASFPVF. In nucleotides, the CDR3 is TGTGCCAGCAGCTCCGGGACAGCCTCTTTTCCGGTTTTT. The chain carries TRBV7-9 and TRBJ1-4; TRBD1 matches at 7 bases. In germline, CDR1 is SEHNR, CDR2 FQNEAQ (reference sequence). This CDR3 is built from 13 residues.

The V gene is TRBV29-1, the J gene TRBJ2-5; perhaps D is TRBD1 or TRBD2 (5 bases each). Looked up from germline, CDR1 is SQVTM and CDR2 is ANQGSEA. The V gene lost 5 bases and the J gene lost 3 bases, with 19 bases spanning the gap. The CDR3 has 15 residues. CDR3 region: CSVHPGPRKKETQYF. CDR3 DNA sequence: TGCAGCGTTCACCCGGGACCCCGCAAGAAAGAGACCCAGTACTTC.

The J gene is TRBJ1-1, the V gene TRBV19; D remains unclear. The CDR3 has 13 amino acids. Germline CDR1 is LNHDA and CDR2 is SQIVND (reference sequence). V lost 9 bases and J lost 5, with 16 bases in between. The CDR3 loop reads CARKVAPVTEAFF. CDR3 DNA sequence: TGTGCCAGGAAGGTGGCTCCCGTGACTGAAGCTTTCTTT.

The V and J genes are TRBV27 and TRBJ1-1, with D unclear. CDR1 is MNHEY and CDR2 is SMNVEV in the germline V gene (reference sequence). Trimming shortened V by 7 bases and J by 6 bases, and 15 bases separated the two germline ends. The CDR3 length is 13 residues. The DNA for the CDR3 is TGTGCCAGCACTTCACCCGTCGGGGCTGAAGCTTTCTTT. Its protein is CASTSPVGAEAFF.

This clonotype has just one count. The genes are TRBV18 and TRBJ2-7, with 8 positions matching TRBD2. The CDR3 runs 13 residues. V lost 5 bases to trimming and J lost 2 bases; unmatched junction nucleotides: 2. The germline V gene has CDR1 KGHSH and CDR2 LQKENI. The CDR3, as DNA: TGTGCCAGCTCATACGGGGGGGCCTACGAGCAGTACTTC. It specifies CASSYGGAYEQYF.

This clonotype has only one observation. The chain joins TRBV7-9 to TRBJ2-7; weak D call: TRBD1 (6 bases). Germline V CDR1 and CDR2: SEHNR, FQNEAQ (reference sequence). Trimming left V 5 bases short and J 9 bases short, with 17 bases between. This CDR3 is 13 amino acids long. This CDR3 is CASSQKGTKWQYF. Here the CDR3 DNA reads TGTGCCAGCAGCCAAAAAGGGACAAAGTGGCAGTACTTC.

The V and J genes are TRBV3-1 and TRBJ2-7, with 12 bases that match TRBD2. The CDR3 covers 16 residues. The V and J ends lost 0 bases and 3 bases, in that order; junction bases with no gene match: 3. Germline V gene sequence: CDR1 LGHDT, CDR2 YNNKEL (reference sequence). As DNA, the CDR3 is TGTGCCAGCAGCCAAGATGGGGGACTAGCGGGCTACGAGCAGTACTTC. It encodes CASSQDGGLAGYEQYF.

The chain uses TRBV3-1 and TRBJ2-7; D is unclear. This CDR3 region has 12 residues. Trimming took off 2 bases at V and 6 bases at J, with 8 bases between the two ends. Germline CDR1 and CDR2: LGHDT and YNNKEL (reference sequence). The CDR3 reads CASSQSRSEQYF. Here the CDR3 DNA reads TGTGCCAGCAGCCAATCGAGGTCCGAGCAGTACTTC.

This clonotype came up once. The chain carries TRBV29-1 and TRBJ1-1; no definite D call. Trimming stripped 7 bases from V and 1 base from J, with 19 bases between. The germline V gene encodes CDR1 SQVTM and CDR2 ANQGSEA. The CDR3 is 15 residues long. CDR3 bases: TGCAGCGCCGGCGTCGGGCACAGATCGAACACTGAAGCTTTCTTT. Its protein is CSAGVGHRSNTEAFF.